This T cell receptor beta chain was documented in a study of OX40 agonist ivuxolimab in advanced cancers. Study-level background: Ivuxolimab was an agonistic, fully human IgG2 monoclonal antibody directed against OX40 (CD134), a costimulatory receptor. Three dose-escalation patients achieved partial responses, one with hepatocellular carcinoma and two with cutaneous melanoma. Prior anti-PD-1, anti-PD-L1 or anti-CTLA-4 therapy was permitted, and 40% of dose-escalation patients had received checkpoint inhibitors. Among the approximately 50 dose-escalation patients, roughly 20 had hepatocellular carcinoma, some 15 melanoma, 9 renal cell carcinoma and 9 head and neck cancer. The dose-escalation cohort was 82.7% male with a mean age of around 62 years, ranging from roughly 20 to 80. Peripheral TCRbeta sequencing was intended to test whether TCR sequence diversity was altered and clonal T-cell expansion was caused by ivuxolimab. Intravenous ivuxolimab was administered to patients every 2 weeks at six dose levels: 0.01, 0.1, 0.3, 1.5, 3 and 10 mg/kg. The monotherapy dose-escalation portion (N ≈ 52 patients) of the phase I ivuxolimab trial is reported in the paper. What the authors observed across the whole study: Low levels of normalized T-cell clonal expansion were also seen in some patients who did not respond. Antigen specificity was not determined for the clonally expanded peripheral T cells. After ivuxolimab, more expanded clones were found on average in CD8+ T cells than in CD4+ T cells. At doses of 0.1 to 3.0 mg/kg, clonal expansion of both CD4+ and CD8+ blood T cells was observed from baseline to week 6. In the 0.1-3.0 mg/kg groups, partial responders had among the lowest normalized peripheral clonal expansion, particularly in CD8+ T cells.

Genomic DNA was extracted from sorted cells for sequencing of the TCRbeta CDR3 region. The immunoSEQ Assay was used for sequencing of TCRbeta CDR3 regions. Entries here come from immuneACCESS through TCRdb and include only in-frame sequences with V and J called. Some clones fail to appear in such tables; in the studies checked, an unresolved V gene covers under half of the shortfall, and the cause of the remainder is unknown. The sample records roughly 60,000 clones, about 89% of which are singletons. Of the sample, about 0.76% falls within the top ten clones. Turning to this clone: Its recognized antigen is unknown. There are no base qualities to consult, and no much larger clone falls within one base.

The trial excluded patients who had a history of autoimmune disease or were on systemic immunosuppression. In every dose cohort, peripheral blood was drawn for TCR sequencing at baseline, cycle 4 day 1, and cycle 7 day 1. The samples were taken from a phase I, first-in-human, multicenter, open-label dose-escalation trial of ivuxolimab. Adults with locally advanced or metastatic melanoma, renal cell, hepatocellular, or head and neck squamous cell carcinoma were enrolled in the trial. Before TCR sequencing, CD4+ T cells and CD8+ T cells were sorted from peripheral blood as separate populations. V gives up 6 bases and J gives up 4 bases, and the segment between their germline ends measures 19 bases. In the germline V gene (reference sequence), CDR1 corresponds to MNHEY and CDR2 to SMNVEV. The CDR3 starts with the cysteine, ends with the phenylalanine, and has 16 residues. Only the CDR3 portion is preserved as DNA: 48 bases, with reading frame beginning at the first base.

Here the sequenced sample was CD4+ or CD8+ T cells sorted from blood, taken in a trial of the OX40 agonist ivuxolimab. The V and J genes are TRBV27 and TRBJ2-1; matching of 6 bases hints at TRBD2 as the D gene. This clonotype was obtained from an adult with an advanced solid tumor such as melanoma, head and neck, liver or kidney cancer. The DNA sequence is given as TGTGCCAGCAGCCCCTCCAGGAGGGGACTTTACAATGAGCAGTTCTTC. Its amino acids are CASSPSRRGLYNEQFF.